These T cell receptor beta chains were read from a single sample in a study of T cell repertoires in cytomegalovirus infection. TCRdb reanalysed the reads using MiXCR and keeps one entry per CDR3 protein. The sample has a few hundred thousand distinct CDR3 sequences; 22% are singletons. The sample consisted of CD8+ T cells from PBMCs. The receptors were sampled from a human donor in good health (CMV status not recorded). Some clones in this sample may be carry-over from other donors' samples. CDR3s include the opening cysteine and the closing phenylalanine or tryptophan. D genes are given only for firm matches. The listing skips clone size in some rows; elsewhere it reads once, few, many or a size class.

>TRBD1|-|15|TRBJ2-1|TRBV19
CASRVGQGTYNEQFF
TGTGCCAGTAGGGTTGGACAGGGGACCTACAATGAGCAGTTCTTC
>-|few|13|TRBJ2-3|TRBV12-3/TRBV12-4
CASSFLGTDTQYF
TGTGCCAGCAGTTTTCTGGGAACAGATACGCAGTATTTT
>-|-|16|TRBJ2-1|TRBV7-9
CASSPSGSSSYNEQFF
TGTGCCAGCAGCCCGAGCGGGTCTAGCTCCTACAATGAGCAGTTCTTC
>TRBD1|-|14|TRBJ2-7|TRBV15
CATSPDRDSYEQYF
TGTGCCACCAGCCCGGACAGGGACTCCTACGAGCAGTACTTC
>-|-|15|TRBJ2-1|TRBV7-9
CASSPRGGLNNEQFF
TGTGCCAGCAGCCCCAGGGGGGGGCTAAACAATGAGCAGTTCTTC
>TRBD2|-|17|TRBJ2-7|TRBV6-5
CASSYSLGTSSDYEQYF
TGTGCCAGCAGTTACTCGTTAGGGACTAGCAGCGACTACGAGCAGTACTTC
>-|many|13|TRBJ2-2|TRBV29-1
CSVEWQNTGELFF
TGCAGCGTTGAATGGCAGAACACCGGGGAGCTGTTTTTT
>-|-|13|TRBJ1-1|TRBV27
CASSLSRGAEAFF
TGTGCCAGCAGCCTTTCGCGGGGCGCTGAAGCTTTCTTT
>TRBD1|many|16|TRBJ2-7|TRBV7-2
CASSFDPWTGGYEQYF
TGTGCCAGCAGCTTCGATCCCTGGACAGGGGGCTACGAGCAGTACTTC
>TRBD2|-|14|TRBJ2-7|TRBV29-1
CSVLGLAGLYEQYF
TGCAGCGTTTTGGGACTAGCGGGCCTCTACGAGCAGTACTTC
>-|-|13|TRBJ2-5|TRBV7-6
CASSYSQMEPQYF
TGTGCCAGCAGCTATAGCCAAATGGAGCCCCAGTACTTC
>-|-|13|TRBJ2-1|TRBV18
CASSADPYNEQFF
TGTGCCAGCTCAGCGGACCCCTACAATGAGCAGTTCTTC
>TRBD2|-|16|TRBJ2-3|TRBV20-1
CSARERIGLGADTQYF
TGCAGTGCTAGAGAAAGGATTGGACTAGGCGCAGATACGCAGTATTTT
>TRBD1|-|12|TRBJ1-1|TRBV29-1
CSVGQGATEAFF
TGCAGCGTTGGACAGGGGGCCACTGAAGCTTTCTTT
>-|few|12|TRBJ1-1|TRBV9
CASSEINGEAFF
TGTGCCAGCAGTGAAATTAACGGTGAAGCTTTCTTT
>-|many|14|TRBJ1-5|TRBV12-3/TRBV12-4
CASSLGRGGQPQHF
TGTGCCAGCAGTTTGGGCAGGGGCGGTCAGCCCCAGCATTTT
>-|few|11|TRBJ1-1|TRBV6-6
CASSPSPEAFF
TGTGCCAGCAGCCCCTCGCCTGAAGCTTTCTTT
>-|few|16|TRBJ2-2|TRBV25-1
CASSELSLGYTGELFF
TGTGCCAGCAGTGAATTATCCTTAGGGTACACCGGGGAGCTGTTTTTT
>-|-|16|TRBJ2-5|TRBV11-2
CASSLGGTGTQETQYF
TGTGCCAGCAGCTTAGGAGGAACAGGAACACAAGAGACCCAGTACTTC
>TRBD1|-|13|TRBJ1-1|TRBV7-9
CASSTDRATEAFF
TGTGCCAGCAGCACAGACAGGGCCACTGAAGCTTTCTTT
>-|many|12|TRBJ2-5|TRBV12-3/TRBV12-4
CASSLDEETQYF
TGTGCCAGCAGTTTAGATGAAGAGACCCAGTACTTC
>TRBD2|few|14|TRBJ2-1|TRBV20-1
CRSEAGVSYNEQFF
TGCAGATCCGAGGCGGGGGTCTCGTACAATGAGCAGTTCTTC
>-|-|15|TRBJ1-5|TRBV4-3
CASSQVEGKNQPQHF
TGCGCCAGCAGCCAAGTTGAAGGGAAGAATCAGCCCCAGCATTTT
>TRBD1|-|17|TRBJ2-1|TRBV6-5
CASWDRGRGYPRNEQFF
TGTGCCAGTTGGGACAGGGGGCGGGGGTACCCTCGTAATGAGCAGTTCTTC
>TRBD2|many|15|TRBJ2-2|TRBV6-5
CASSYRAGVTGELFF
TGTGCCAGCAGTTACCGAGCGGGGGTCACCGGGGAGCTGTTTTTT
>-|-|12|TRBJ1-1|TRBV11-1
CASSRTNTEAFF
TGTGCCAGCAGCAGGACCAACACTGAAGCTTTCTTT
>-|many|13|TRBJ2-1|TRBV2
CASTPPIENEQFF
TGTGCCAGCACCCCCCCAATAGAGAATGAGCAGTTCTTC
>TRBD1|many|15|TRBJ2-3|TRBV7-2
CASSPWTGATDTQYF
TGTGCCAGCAGCCCTTGGACAGGGGCCACAGATACGCAGTATTTT
>-|many|14|TRBJ2-3|TRBV7-8
CASTRLGFADTQYF
TGTGCCAGCACCCGACTCGGGTTCGCAGATACGCAGTATTTT
>-|-|13|TRBJ1-2|TRBV2
CASRDLSNYGYTF
TGTGCCAGCAGAGATCTGTCTAACTATGGCTACACCTTC
>TRBD2|-|13|TRBJ2-5|TRBV12-3/TRBV12-4
CASRPGGKETQYF
TGTGCCAGCAGGCCCGGGGGGAAAGAGACCCAGTACTTC
>TRBD1|few|12|TRBJ1-2|TRBV27
CASSLTGLGYTF
TGTGCCAGCAGTTTGACAGGGCTTGGCTACACCTTC
>-|-|12|TRBJ1-1|TRBV2
CANNRENTEAFF
TGTGCCAACAACAGGGAGAACACTGAAGCTTTCTTT
>-|few|13|TRBJ2-2|TRBV2
CASSDPWGGELFF
TGTGCCAGCAGTGACCCCTGGGGCGGGGAGCTGTTTTTT
>TRBD2|-|14|TRBJ2-1|TRBV5-5
CASSLARLADEQFF
TGTGCCAGCAGCTTGGCTAGACTAGCGGATGAGCAGTTCTTC
>TRBD1|few|13|TRBJ1-1|TRBV29-1
CSGRDRANTEAFF
TGCAGCGGGAGGGACAGGGCGAACACTGAAGCTTTCTTT
>TRBD1|many|14|TRBJ1-1|TRBV27
CASSIDRGSTEAFF
TGTGCCAGCAGTATCGACAGGGGTAGCACTGAAGCTTTCTTT
>-|few|15|TRBJ2-3|TRBV20-1
CSARDYGGGTDTQYF
TGCAGTGCTAGAGATTATGGGGGAGGCACAGATACGCAGTATTTT
>-|-|12|TRBJ1-2|TRBV7-8
CASSLDRVGYTF
TGTGCCAGCAGCTTAGATCGGGTTGGCTACACCTTC
>-|few|14|TRBJ1-1|TRBV7-9
CAYLKRGEGTEAFF
TGTGCCTACCTCAAGCGGGGAGAAGGCACTGAAGCTTTCTTT
>-|-|16|TRBJ2-5|TRBV28
CASSSRRGGIQETQYF
TGTGCCAGCAGTTCCCGGAGGGGCGGGATCCAAGAGACCCAGTACTTC
>-|-|17|TRBJ2-4|TRBV9
CASSNFDEDFRGNIQYF
TGTGCCAGCAGCAACTTCGATGAGGATTTTAGAGGAAACATTCAGTACTTC
>-|few|14|TRBJ2-5|TRBV7-9
CASSPSGWQETQYF
TGTGCCAGCAGTCCTAGTGGGTGGCAAGAGACCCAGTACTTC
>TRBD2|-|15|TRBJ2-7|TRBV20-1
CSAESGLASPYEQYF
TGCAGTGCAGAGTCTGGACTAGCTTCTCCCTACGAGCAGTACTTC
>-|few|15|TRBJ1-5|TRBV7-2
CASSLAGGTDQPQHF
TGTGCCAGCAGCTTAGCTGGAGGGACGGATCAGCCCCAGCATTTT